This T cell receptor beta chain was sequenced for a study of T cells in Graves' hyperthyroidism and ophthalmopathy. Study conclusions and caveats: Through a model of 13 V-J features, ophthalmopathy was separated from stable hyperthyroidism.

TCR beta CDR3 region amplification was performed from RNA transcripts. HTBI primers were employed in a first-round RT-PCR of the TCR CDR3. Via MiXCR, TCRdb re-called the multiplex PCR reads, giving one row per CDR3 protein. The profile covers about 480,000 distinct CDR3 sequences, with approximately 25% appearing a single time and 10% to 12% taken by the ten largest. V was pared by 0 bases and J by 1 base, with 10 bases between. The CDR3 runs 15 residues. Germline CDR1 is MNHEY and CDR2 is SMNVEV (reference sequence). This clonotype appeared many times. Its antigen remains unidentified. The sequence was obtained from a woman aged 25-40 years with Graves' ophthalmopathy. The chain combines TRBV27 with TRBJ2-7, with a possible D match to TRBD1 (5 bases). Sequenced material: blood. The CDR3 is CASSLSSGASYEQYF. The CDR3 nucleotides read TGTGCCAGCAGTTTATCGAGTGGGGCGTCCTACGAGCAGTACTTC.